The subject of this entry is one T cell receptor (beta chain). Its matching antigen is unknown. These data are taken from a study of blood T cells in healthy people across ages. Findings and limits, study-wide: Whereas aged donors had fewer naive CD4+ cells, long-lived donors had more of them and higher diversity.

A second about 6 to 11 cycle PCR used barcoded and J-beta primers. Via MiXCR, TCRdb re-called the 5' RACE reads, giving one row per CDR3 protein. This table holds about 560,000 distinct CDR3 sequences, 25% to 35% found once. Germline-derived CDR1 and CDR2 are ENHRY and SYGVKD. V was pared by 11 bases and J by 6 bases, with 14 bases between. The length of the CDR3 is 13 residues. This sample also appeared in a second study, on T cells of mothers and their children. That paper states: Input to cDNA synthesis comprised all extracted RNA, at a ratio of around 1.6 ug per 15 ul. The yield was over 8.5 million TCR beta CDR3 reads from each mother and roughly 3 million from each child.

The chain is built from TRBV10-3 and TRBJ1-6, with D possibly matching TRBD1 (5 bases). The source material was blood. The TCR comes from a boy aged 2 to 10 in good health. CDR3 residues: CAERQSLNSPLHF. The CDR3 nucleotides are TGTGCCGAGCGACAGTCACTTAATTCACCCCTCCACTTT.